The 3 T cell receptor beta chains presented below share a single source sample, sequenced in a study of blood T cell repertoires in COVID-19. Sequencing used immunoSEQ multiplex PCR; TCRdb keeps in-frame clones, though not all of them. The top ten hold 5.1% of the sample, which has 290,000 or so clones, 65% to 90% seen once. The sample consisted of peripheral blood. These receptors were taken from a man aged 50 or older with active or convalescent COVID-19.

J is TRBJ2-5 and V is TRBV5-1; D is possibly TRBD2 (6 bases). The CDR3 consists of 17 residues. The ends were cut back, 0 bases at V and 1 base at J, with 16 bases in the middle. CDR1 and CDR2 from the germline V gene are SGHRS and YFSETQ. In nucleotides, the CDR3 is TGCGCCAGCAGCTTGGAAGGGGACTCCCGACGCCAAGAGACCCAGTACTTC. As protein: CASSLEGDSRRQETQYF.

The rearrangement links TRBV4-3 to TRBJ2-1, with 7 bases lining up with TRBD1. The V segment lost 1 base and the J segment 7 bases; nucleotides outside the gene matches: 7. From germline, CDR1 is LGHNA and CDR2 YSLEER. The CDR3 has 15 residues. CDR3 nucleotide sequence: TGCGCCAGCAGCCAAGGATGGGGCAGGGGGAATGAGCAGTTCTTC. It yields the protein CASSQGWGRGNEQFF.

The chain carries TRBV6-2 or TRBV6-3 and TRBJ2-3; 7 bases match TRBD2. The CDR3 is 18 residues long. The V and J ends lost 2 bases and 2 bases, in that order; junction bases with no gene match: 13. Germline CDR1 reads MNHEY; CDR2 reads SVGEGT. The CDR3 DNA follows: TGTGCCAGCAGTTACGAAGGTAGCGGGCCTCGATACACAGATACGCAGTATTTT. It encodes CASSYEGSGPRYTDTQYF.